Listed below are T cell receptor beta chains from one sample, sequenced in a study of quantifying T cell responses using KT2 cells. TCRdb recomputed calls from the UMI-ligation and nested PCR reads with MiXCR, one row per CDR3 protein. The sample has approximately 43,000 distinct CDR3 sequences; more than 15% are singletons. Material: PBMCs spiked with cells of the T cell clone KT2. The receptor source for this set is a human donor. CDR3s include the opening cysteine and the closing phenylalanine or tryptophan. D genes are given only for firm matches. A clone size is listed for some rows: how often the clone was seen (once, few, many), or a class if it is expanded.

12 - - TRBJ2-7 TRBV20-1 TGCAGTGCTAGCGGGGACTCCTACGAGCAGTACTTC CSASGDSYEQYF
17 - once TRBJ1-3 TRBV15 TGTGCCACCAGCAGGGGAGGAGGAGGGGGCTCTGGAAACACCATATATTTT CATSRGGGGGSGNTIYF
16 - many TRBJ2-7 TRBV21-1 TGTGCCAGCAGCACCCCTAGCGGGTGCAGCACCTACGAGCAGTACTTC CASSTPSGCSTYEQYF
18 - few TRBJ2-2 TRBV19 TGTGCCAGTAGTATTTTCGCCTCTTTTGACGAAAACACCGGGGAGCTGTTTTTT CASSIFASFDENTGELFF
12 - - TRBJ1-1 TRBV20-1 TGCAGTGCAGTACAGGGAATGTCTGAAGCTTTCTTT CSAVQGMSEAFF
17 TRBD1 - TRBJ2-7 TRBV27 TGTGCCAGCAGCCTAGCTCTACTCCGGGACAGGGGCAACGAGCAGTACTTC CASSLALLRDRGNEQYF
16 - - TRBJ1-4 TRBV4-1 TGCGCCAGCAGCCAAGGCAGACCTGCAACTAATGAAAAACTGTTTTTT CASSQGRPATNEKLFF
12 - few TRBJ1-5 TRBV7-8 TGTGCCAGCAGCTCCCCGGCTCAGCCCCAGCATTTT CASSSPAQPQHF
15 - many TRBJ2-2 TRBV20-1 TGCAGTGCTAGAGAAGAGGCGCGTGAGAGCGGGGAGCTGTTTTTT CSAREEARESGELFF
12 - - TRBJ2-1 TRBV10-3 TGTGCCGCGGCGGGGGCATACAATGAGCAGTTCTTC CAAAGAYNEQFF
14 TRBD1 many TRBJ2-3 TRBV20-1 TGCAGTGCCGGTCCGACAGGGCGCGCAGATACGCAGTATTTT CSAGPTGRADTQYF
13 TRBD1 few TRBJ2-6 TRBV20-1 TGCAGTGCCAGGGGGACGGGGGCCAACGTCCTGACTTTC CSARGTGANVLTF
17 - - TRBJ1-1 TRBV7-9 TGTGCCAGCAGCTCCTCTCAACTTCTACAGTCCCGGGCTGAAGCTTTCTTT CASSSSQLLQSRAEAFF
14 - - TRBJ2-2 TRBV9 TGTGCCAGCAGCCCTACATGGTTAACCGGGGAGCTGTTTTTT CASSPTWLTGELFF
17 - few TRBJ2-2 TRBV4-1 TGCGCCAGCAGCCAAGTAGATATGGGGTTCATTACCGGGGAGCTGTTTTTT CASSQVDMGFITGELFF
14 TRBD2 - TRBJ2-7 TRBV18 TGTGCCAGCTCACCTGGACTAGCGGACTACGAGCAGTACTTC CASSPGLADYEQYF
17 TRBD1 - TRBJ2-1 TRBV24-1 TGTGCCACCAGTGATTTGCTCGCAGGGGGCTCCTACAATGAGCAGTTCTTC CATSDLLAGGSYNEQFF
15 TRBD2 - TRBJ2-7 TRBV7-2 TGTGCCAGCAGCTCCGGGACTAGCCTCTCCTACGAGCAGTACTTC CASSSGTSLSYEQYF
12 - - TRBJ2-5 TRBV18 TGTGCCAGCTCATTGTACCAAGAGACCCAGTACTTC CASSLYQETQYF
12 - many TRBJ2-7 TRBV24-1 - CATSVWGTGNYF
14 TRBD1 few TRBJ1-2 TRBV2 TGTGCCAGCAGGGGAGGACAGGGGGCCTATGGCTACACCTTC CASRGGQGAYGYTF
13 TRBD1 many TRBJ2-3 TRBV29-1 TGCAGCGTTGGGACAGGGGGCGTAGATACGCAGTATTTT CSVGTGGVDTQYF
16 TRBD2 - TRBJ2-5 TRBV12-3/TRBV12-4 TGTGCCAGCAGTTTGCTTCCGGGACTAGCGAGGGAGACCCAGTACTTC CASSLLPGLARETQYF
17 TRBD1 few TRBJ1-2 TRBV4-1 TGCGCCAGCAGCCAAGTGGGGACAGGGTGGAAAAACTATGGCTACACCTTC CASSQVGTGWKNYGYTF
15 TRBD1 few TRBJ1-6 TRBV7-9 TGTGCCAGCAGCTTAGCGTGGGACAGGAATTCACCCCTCCACTTT CASSLAWDRNSPLHF
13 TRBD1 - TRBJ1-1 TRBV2 TGTGCCAGCAGGAAGGACAGGGCTCGGGAAGCTTTCTTT CASRKDRAREAFF
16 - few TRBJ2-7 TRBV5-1 TGCGCCAGCAGCTCTATCCGGGACTCGGGGGTCAACGAGCAGTACTTC CASSSIRDSGVNEQYF
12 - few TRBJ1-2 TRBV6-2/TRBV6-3 TGTGCCAGCAGTTACGATCTGGGTGGCTACACCTTC CASSYDLGGYTF
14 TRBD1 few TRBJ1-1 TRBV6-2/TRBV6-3 TGTGCCAGCAAACAGGGGGACGTGAACACTGAAGCTTTCTTT CASKQGDVNTEAFF
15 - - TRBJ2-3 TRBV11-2 TGTGCCAGCGCCTCTGTTGTGGGCCCCACAGATACGCAGTATTTT CASASVVGPTDTQYF
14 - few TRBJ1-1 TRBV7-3 TGTGCCAGCAGCTCCGCCCCGGGCAGCACAGAAGCTTTCTTT CASSSAPGSTEAFF
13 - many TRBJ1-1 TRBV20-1 TGCAGTGCCACGGGACATCTGAACACTGAAGCTTTCTTT CSATGHLNTEAFF
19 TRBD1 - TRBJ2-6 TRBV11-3 TGTGCCAGCAGCTTAGTGCGTGGACAGGGGGTTTTTGGGGCCAACGTCCTGACTTTC CASSLVRGQGVFGANVLTF
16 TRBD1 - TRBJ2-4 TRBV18 TGTGCCAGCTCACCACCGGGACAGGGTCTCGGGAACATTCAGTACTTC CASSPPGQGLGNIQYF
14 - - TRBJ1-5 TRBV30 TGTGCCTGGAGTTTAAACACGGTCGGTCAGCCCCAGCATTTT CAWSLNTVGQPQHF
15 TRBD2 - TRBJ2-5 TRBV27 TGTGCCAGCAGTTTAGGTGTATTAGCGGGGGAGACCCAGTACTTC CASSLGVLAGETQYF
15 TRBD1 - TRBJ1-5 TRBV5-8 TGTGCCAGCAGCGCGGGACAGAGTTACAATCAGCCCGAGCATTTT CASSAGQSYNQPEHF
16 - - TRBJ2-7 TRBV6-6 TGTGCCAGCAGTTACGGTCGGGCAGGGACAACGTACGAGCAGTACTTC CASSYGRAGTTYEQYF
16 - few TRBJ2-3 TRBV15 TGTGCCACCAGCAGAGATCCCCGGGACCCTGGGGGCGGGCAGTATTTT CATSRDPRDPGGGQYF
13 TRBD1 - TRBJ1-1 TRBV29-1 TGCAGCGTTGTTCAGACAGGGGGCTCTGAAGCTTTCTTT CSVVQTGGSEAFF
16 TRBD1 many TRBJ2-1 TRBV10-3 TGTGCCATCAGTGAGTCGGGAGAGGGGGCCGTAGATGAGCAGTTCTTC CAISESGEGAVDEQFF
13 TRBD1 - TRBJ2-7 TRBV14 TGTGCCAGCAGCCAGGACAGGGCTCTCGAGCAGTACTTC CASSQDRALEQYF
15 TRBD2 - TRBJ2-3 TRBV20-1 TGCAGTGTGGGTAAAGCGGAGGGCGGGGGAGATACGCAGTATTTT CSVGKAEGGGDTQYF
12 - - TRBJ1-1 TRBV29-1 TGCAGCGTTGGGGCAGGGCTCACTGAAGCTTTCTTT CSVGAGLTEAFF
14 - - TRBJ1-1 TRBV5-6 TGTGCCAGCAGTTACTCTGACAGTTTCACTGAAGCTTTCTTT CASSYSDSFTEAFF
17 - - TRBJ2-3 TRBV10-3 TGTGCCATCAGTGGGGGCCTCGGGGTACCCGGCACAGATACGCAGTATTTT CAISGGLGVPGTDTQYF
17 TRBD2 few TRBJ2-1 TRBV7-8 TGTGCCAGCAGCTTAAGAGCGGGAGTAGGATCCTACAATGAGCAGTTCTTC CASSLRAGVGSYNEQFF
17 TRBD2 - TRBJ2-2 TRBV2 TGTGCCAGCAGTGGAGTGGGAAGCGGGAGAGCCGGCGGGGAGCTGTTTTTT CASSGVGSGRAGGELFF
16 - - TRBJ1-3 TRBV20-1 TGCAGTGCTAGAGATGCCCGGGGCCCCTCTGGAAACACCATATATTTT CSARDARGPSGNTIYF
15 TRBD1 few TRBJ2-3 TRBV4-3 TGCGCCAGCAGCCAAGAAACAGGGGGAATAGATACGCAGTATTTT CASSQETGGIDTQYF
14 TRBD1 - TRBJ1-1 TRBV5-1 TGCGCCAGCAGCTTATGGACAGGGCCCTCTGAAGCTTTCTTT CASSLWTGPSEAFF